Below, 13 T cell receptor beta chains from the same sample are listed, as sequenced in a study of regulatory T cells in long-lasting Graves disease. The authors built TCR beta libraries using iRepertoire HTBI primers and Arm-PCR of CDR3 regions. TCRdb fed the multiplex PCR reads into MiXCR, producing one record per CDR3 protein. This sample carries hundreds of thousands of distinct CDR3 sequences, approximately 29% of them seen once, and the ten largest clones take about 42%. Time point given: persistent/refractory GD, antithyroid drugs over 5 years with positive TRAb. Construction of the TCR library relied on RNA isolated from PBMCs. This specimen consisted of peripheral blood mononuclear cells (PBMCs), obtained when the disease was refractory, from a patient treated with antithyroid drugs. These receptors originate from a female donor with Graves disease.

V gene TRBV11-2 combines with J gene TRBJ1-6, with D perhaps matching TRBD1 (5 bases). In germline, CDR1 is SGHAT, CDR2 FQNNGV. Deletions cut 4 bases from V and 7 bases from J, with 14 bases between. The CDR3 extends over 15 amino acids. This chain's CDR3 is CASSSLSGRNSPLHF. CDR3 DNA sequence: TGTGCCAGCAGCTCCCTCTCAGGGAGGAATTCACCCCTCCACTTT.

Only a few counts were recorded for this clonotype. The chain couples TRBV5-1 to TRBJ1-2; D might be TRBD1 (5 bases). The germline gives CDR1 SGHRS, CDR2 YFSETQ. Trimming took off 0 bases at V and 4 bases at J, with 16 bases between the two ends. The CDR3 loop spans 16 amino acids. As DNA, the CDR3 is TGCGCCAGCAGCTTGGCCAGGGCCCCGACCACCTATGGCTACACCTTC. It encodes CASSLARAPTTYGYTF.

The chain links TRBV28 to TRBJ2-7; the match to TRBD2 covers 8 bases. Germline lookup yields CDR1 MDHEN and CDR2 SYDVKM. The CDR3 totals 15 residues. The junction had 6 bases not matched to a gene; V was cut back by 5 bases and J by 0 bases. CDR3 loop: CASSPKTSVSYEQYF. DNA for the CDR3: TGTGCCAGCAGTCCAAAGACTAGCGTCTCCTACGAGCAGTACTTC.

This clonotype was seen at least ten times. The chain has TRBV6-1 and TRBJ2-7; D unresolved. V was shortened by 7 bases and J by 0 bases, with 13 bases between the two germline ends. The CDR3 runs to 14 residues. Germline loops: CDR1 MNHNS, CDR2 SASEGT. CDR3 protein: CASTDKGSSYEQYF. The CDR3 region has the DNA TGTGCCAGCACCGACAAGGGCAGCTCCTACGAGCAGTACTTC.

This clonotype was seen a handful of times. Written as DNA, the CDR3 is TGTGCCAGCAGCGTAGGAGGGGGGGGCTCCTACGAGCAGTACTTC. Amino acid sequence: CASSVGGGGSYEQYF. The chain links TRBV9 to TRBJ2-7, with D perhaps matching TRBD2 (7 bases). CDR1 SGDLS and CDR2 YYNGEE come from the germline V gene. Deletions cut 0 bases from V and 0 bases from J, with 10 bases between. The CDR3 is 15 amino acids. The full variable domain, rest sourced from reference TRBV9 and TRBJ2-7, is DSGVTQTPKHLITATGQRVTLRCSPRSGDLSVYWYQQSLDQGLQFLIQYYNGEERAKGNILERFSAQQFPDLHSELNLSSLELGDSALYFCASSVGGGGSYEQYFGPGTRLTVT.

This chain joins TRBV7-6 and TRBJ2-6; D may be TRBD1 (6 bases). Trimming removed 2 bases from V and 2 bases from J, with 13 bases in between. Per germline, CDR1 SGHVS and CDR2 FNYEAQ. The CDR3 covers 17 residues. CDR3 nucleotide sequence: TGTGCCAGCAGCTTATTGCAGGGGAGCACTGGGGCCAACGTCCTGACTTTC. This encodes CASSLLQGSTGANVLTF.

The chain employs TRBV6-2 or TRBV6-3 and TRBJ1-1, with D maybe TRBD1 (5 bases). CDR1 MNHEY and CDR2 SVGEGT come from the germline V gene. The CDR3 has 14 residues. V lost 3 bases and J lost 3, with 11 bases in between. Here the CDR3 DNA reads TGTGCCAGCAGTTATCGGGCGGGGGACACTGAAGCTTTCTTT. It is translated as CASSYRAGDTEAFF.

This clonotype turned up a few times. The CDR3 loop is CASSAYRVPTYEQYF. The CDR3 bases are TGTGCCAGCAGTGCCTACAGGGTACCAACCTACGAGCAGTACTTC. The J gene is TRBJ2-7, the V gene TRBV6-1; D possibly corresponds to TRBD1 (6 bases). Germline V gene data show CDR1 as MNHNS and CDR2 as SASEGT. Trimming took off 4 bases at V and 2 bases at J, with 15 bases between the two ends. CDR3 length: 15 residues.

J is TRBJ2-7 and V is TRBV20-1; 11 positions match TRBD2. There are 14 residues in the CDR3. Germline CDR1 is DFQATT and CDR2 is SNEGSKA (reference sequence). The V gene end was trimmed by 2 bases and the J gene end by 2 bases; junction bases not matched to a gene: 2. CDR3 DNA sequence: TGCAGTGCTAGAACTAGCGGGAGTACCTACGAGCAGTACTTC. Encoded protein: CSARTSGSTYEQYF.

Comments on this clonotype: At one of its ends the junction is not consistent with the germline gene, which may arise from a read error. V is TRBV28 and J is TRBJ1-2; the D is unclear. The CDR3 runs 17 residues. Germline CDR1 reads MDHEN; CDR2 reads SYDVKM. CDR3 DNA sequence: TGTGCCAGCAGTTTAGTCGGCGACAAGGAGGAACGCTATGTCTACACCTTC. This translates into CASSLVGDKEERYVYTF.

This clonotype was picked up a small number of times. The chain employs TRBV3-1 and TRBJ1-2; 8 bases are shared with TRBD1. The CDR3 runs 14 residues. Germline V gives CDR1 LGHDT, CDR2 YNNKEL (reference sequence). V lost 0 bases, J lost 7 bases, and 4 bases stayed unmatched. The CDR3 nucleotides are TGTGCCAGCAGCCAAGACAGGGGGCAGGGTGGCTACACCTTC. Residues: CASSQDRGQGGYTF.

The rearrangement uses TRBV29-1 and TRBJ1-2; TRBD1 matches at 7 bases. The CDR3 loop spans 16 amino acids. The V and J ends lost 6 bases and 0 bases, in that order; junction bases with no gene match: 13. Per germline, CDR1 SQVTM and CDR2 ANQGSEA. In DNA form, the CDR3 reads TGCAGCGTCTTGCAGGACAGGACCTACTCTAACTATGGCTACACCTTC. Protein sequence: CSVLQDRTYSNYGYTF.

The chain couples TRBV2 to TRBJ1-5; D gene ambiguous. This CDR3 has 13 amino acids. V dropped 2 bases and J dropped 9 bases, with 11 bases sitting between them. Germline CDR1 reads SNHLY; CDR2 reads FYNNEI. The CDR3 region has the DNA TGTGCCAGCAGTGAATCGGTGGAGGGGCCCCAGCATTTT. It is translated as CASSESVEGPQHF.